The entry below gives a single T cell receptor beta chain sequence along with its context. Its antigen is undetermined. The data are from a study of graft-versus-host responses after intestinal transplantation. Turning to the study itself: Multivisceral, liver-intestinal, or isolated intestinal grafts went to recipients. Induction using anti-thymocyte globulin, followed by tacrolimus and steroids for roughly 3 years, was given to all recipients.

Study-level results: Those patients showing graft-donor T cell macrochimerism displayed high graft-versus-host to host-versus-graft clonal ratios in allografts. The marrow of recipients harbored GvH clones, and ileum or blood showed some of them first.

V was pared by 4 bases and J by 3 bases, with 12 bases of the junction left unmatched. CDR1 is SGHDT, CDR2 YYEEEE, per germline. There are 19 residues in the CDR3. Assay used: immunoSEQ multiplex PCR; TCRdb lists only in-frame clones, some missing. The sample carries about 88,000 clones, around 90% recorded once. The sequenced sample was unstimulated CD4+ T cells sorted from spleen or lymph node cells, obtained before transplant. The chain employs TRBV5-6 and TRBJ2-3; 15 bases map to TRBD2. The sequence came from a human donor who was the organ donor for an intestinal transplant. This CDR3 is CASSRFGLAGGRRTDTQYF. DNA of the CDR3: TGTGCCAGCAGCCGCTTCGGACTAGCGGGGGGGCGGAGGACAGATACGCAGTATTTT. Complete variable domain (other parts from reference TRBV5-6 and TRBJ2-3): DAGVTQSPTHLIKTRGQQVTLRCSPKSGHDTVSWYQQALGQGPQFIFQYYEEEERQRGNFPDRFSGHQFPNYSSELNVNALLLGDSALYLCASSRFGLAGGRRTDTQYFGPGTRLTVL.